The clone carrying this T cell receptor beta chain was observed a few times. The CDR3 has 16 amino acids. Germline V gene sequence: CDR1 SQVTM, CDR2 ANQGSEA. V lost 0 bases and J 2 bases, leaving 15 bases between the germline ends. These data are taken from a study of CD8 T cells in ankylosing spondylitis. TCRdb ran MiXCR on the 5' RACE reads and lists one entry per CDR3 protein. Counted here are 250,000 to 300,000 distinct CDR3 sequences, around 18% occurring once; the ten biggest clones make up under 8.5%. The specimen sequenced was blood, either unsorted or a sorted T cell fraction (not recorded which). The rearrangement joins TRBV29-1 to TRBJ2-3, with a possible D match to TRBD1 (6 bases). The origin of this receptor is a male donor with ankylosing spondylitis or in good health (not recorded which). CDR3 in amino acids: CSVEDQTGWITDTQYF. CDR3 nucleotides: TGCAGCGTTGAAGATCAAACAGGGTGGATCACAGATACGCAGTATTTT.